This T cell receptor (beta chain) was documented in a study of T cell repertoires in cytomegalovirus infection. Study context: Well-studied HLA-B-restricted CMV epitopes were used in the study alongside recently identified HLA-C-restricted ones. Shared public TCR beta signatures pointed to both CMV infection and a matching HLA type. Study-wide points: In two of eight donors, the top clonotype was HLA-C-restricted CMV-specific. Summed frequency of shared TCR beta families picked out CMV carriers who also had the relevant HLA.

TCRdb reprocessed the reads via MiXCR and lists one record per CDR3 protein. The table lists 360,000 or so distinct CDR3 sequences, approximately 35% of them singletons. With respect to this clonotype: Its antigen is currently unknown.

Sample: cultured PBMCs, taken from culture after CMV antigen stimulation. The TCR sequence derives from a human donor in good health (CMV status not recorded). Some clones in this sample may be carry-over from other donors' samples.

The CDR3 is CASGGSDTGELFF. In DNA, the CDR3 is TGTGCCTCGGGGGGCTCCGACACCGGGGAGCTGTTTTTT. This chain joins TRBV12-3 or TRBV12-4 and TRBJ2-2; possibly TRBD2 for D (7 bases). Trimming removed 11 bases from V and 3 bases from J, with 13 bases in between. This CDR3 spans 13 amino acids.